This T cell receptor beta chain was retrieved from a study of T-cell reconstitution after alpha-beta-depleted transplantation in children (dated by TCRdb to 2016 to 2017). About the investigation overall: Using TCR repertoire profiling, the study followed T-cell immune reconstitution in a quantitative way in children after TCRalphabeta/CD19-depleted allogeneic hematopoietic cell transplantation.

The library relied on PCR. The instrument given in TCRdb is Illumina HiSeq 2500. To normalize quantification of the TCRbeta repertoire, the TCR libraries were built with molecular barcoding that relied on unique molecular identifiers. Starting from the raw public reads, TCRdb applied fastp trimming at Q25, assembled clones with MiXCR and retained in-frame beta chains. Each record represents a unique CDR3 protein, reported with the most common genes and DNA among its rows. Counted in this sample were some 600,000 distinct CDR3 sequences; about 15% of them appeared once. Over 0.95% of the sample rests with the top ten. CDR3 length: 17 amino acids, cysteine to phenylalanine. The sequence is cut down to CDR3 DNA, 51 bases in frame from base 1. V gives up 5 bases and J gives up 2 bases, and the segment between their germline ends measures 16 bases. CDR1 SGHTA and CDR2 FQGNSA are derived from the germline V gene.

This clonotype has a handful of counts. There is no known antigen for this receptor. No quality values exist for individual bases; no much larger clone is one base distant. This TCR was recovered from a human donor who donated a stem cell graft to a child with acute myeloid leukemia. The specimen comprised PBMCs from the stem cell graft donor, sampled from the stem cell graft. The chain uses TRBV7-2 and TRBJ1-6; a tentative D call is TRBD1 (5 bases match). The CDR3 amino acid sequence is: CASSGGSSSAYNSPLHF. In nucleotide form, the sequence is TGTGCCAGCAGCGGGGGGTCCTCGAGTGCCTATAATTCACCCCTCCACTTT.